This T cell receptor beta chain emerged from a study of spatial heterogeneity in lung cancer. Study-level information: Samples came from 72 TRACERx patients with untreated early-stage lung cancer.

Time point given: blood at routine non-recurrence follow-up after resection. Whole RNA was taken from tumor, nontumor lung or frozen PBMC; it was then sequenced unsorted. The CDR3 totals 15 residues. V lost 3 bases, J lost 0 bases, and 6 bases lay in between. Germline values: CDR1 LNHDA, CDR2 SQIVND (reference sequence). MiXCR, run by TCRdb on the 5' RACE reads, gives a single entry per CDR3 protein. Among approximately 93,000 distinct CDR3 sequences listed, roughly 19% were seen once. The chain is built from TRBV19 and TRBJ2-6; D gene ambiguous. This receptor was identified in a male donor with early-stage non-small cell lung cancer. Material: PBMCs, obtained at follow-up. CDR3: CASSIFRSGANVLTF. The CDR3 DNA follows: TGTGCCAGTAGTATTTTTCGCTCTGGGGCCAACGTCCTGACTTTC. Complete variable domain (other parts from reference TRBV19 and TRBJ2-6): DGGITQSPKYLFRKEGQNVTLSCEQNLNHDAMYWYRQDPGQGLRLIYYSQIVNDFQKGDIAEGYSVSREKKESFPLTVTSAQKNPTAFYLCASSIFRSGANVLTFGAGSRLTVL.